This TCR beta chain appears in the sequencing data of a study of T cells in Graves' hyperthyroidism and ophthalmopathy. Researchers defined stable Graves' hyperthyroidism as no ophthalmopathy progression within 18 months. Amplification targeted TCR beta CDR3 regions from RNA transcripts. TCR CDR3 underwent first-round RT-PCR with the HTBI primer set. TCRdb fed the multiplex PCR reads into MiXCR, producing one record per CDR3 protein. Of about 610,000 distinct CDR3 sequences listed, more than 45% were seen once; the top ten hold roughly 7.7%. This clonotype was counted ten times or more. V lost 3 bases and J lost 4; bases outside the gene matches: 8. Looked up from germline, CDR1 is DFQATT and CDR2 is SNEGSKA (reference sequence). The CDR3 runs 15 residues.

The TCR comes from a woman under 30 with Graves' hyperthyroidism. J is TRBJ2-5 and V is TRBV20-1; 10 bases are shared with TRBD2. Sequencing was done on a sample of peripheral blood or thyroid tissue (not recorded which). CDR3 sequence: CSASTPSGSRETQYF. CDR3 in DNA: TGCAGTGCTAGTACGCCTAGCGGGAGTAGAGAGACCCAGTACTTC.